This TCR beta chain was captured by sequencing in a study of CD8+CD57+ T cells in acquired aplastic anemia. Ten or more counts support this clonotype. Its specificity is unknown. The study profiled TCR beta VDJ and CDR3 using genomic DNA as template. One entry per CDR3 protein results from TCRdb running MiXCR on the reads. The sample holds a few hundred thousand distinct CDR3 sequences; roughly a third are singletons and the top ten take 0.7% to 1%. The study, taken as a whole, reports: Patients were compared with controls for CD8+ Simpson's diversity, and no significant difference emerged. Both patients and controls carried the same twenty-nine CD8+ CDR3 sequences.

Trimming pared 0 bases from V and 1 base from J, leaving 12 bases between. The germline V gene encodes CDR1 LNHNV and CDR2 YYDKDF (reference sequence). The CDR3 length is 17 residues. Sequencing was done on patients that had shown CD8+CD57+ cell expansion by flow cytometry. Severe acquired aplastic anemia was present in all patients. Untreated patients provided the blood samples, with no therapy given before sampling. The sequencing input was sorted CD4+, CD8+, or CD8+CD57+ T cells (not recorded which) from PBMCs. This TCR was sampled from a human donor with aplastic anemia. The V call is TRBV15, the J call TRBJ1-4, with no clear D. CDR3 region: CATSRDDPGITNEKLFF. The CDR3 coding sequence is TGTGCCACCAGCAGAGATGATCCGGGGATAACTAATGAAAAACTGTTTTTT.